This T cell receptor (beta chain) was sequenced during a study of molecular identifiers for immune sequencing clone quantification (dated by TCRdb to about 2018). Regarding the research as a whole: For a replicate experiment, RNA from roughly 20,000 or 100,000 naive CD8 T cells was divided into five aliquots, and four of the five aliquots were sequenced. This methods study used CD8 T cells to benchmark TCR RNA copy counting and molecular-identifier clustering-based TCR repertoire sequencing (MIDCIRS). Paper-wide results and their limitations: Naive libraries contained spiked-in Jurkat TCR RNA (approximately nine copies' worth), which is not part of the donor repertoire. Spiked-in Jurkat TCR RNA equal to a single cell's worth was reported to be detectable even within 1,100,000 naive CD8 T cells. Modeling gave about three recovered TCR RNA copies per cell versus approximately 9 by digital PCR, implying approximately 32% capture efficiency. Highly expanded clone sizes could be underestimated if identical TCR molecules share a barcode. In CMV-specific effector cells, clones with more than 20 RNA copies contained over 98% of molecules, whereas in naive cells such clones contained under 1% of molecules. When barcode sub-clustering was not used, chimeric consensus sequences inflated TCR diversity, with chimeras reaching as high as 47%.

This clonotype turned up a few times. The antigen it binds to is not known. No base qualities exist here, and no much larger clone lies one base off it. The CDR3 runs 14 amino acids, cysteine and phenylalanine included. Only the CDR3 DNA is retained, 42 bases long and in frame from the first base. A distance of 15 bases separates the germline ends of V and J, which lose 4 bases and 5 bases respectively. CDR1 and CDR2, per the germline V gene, are SGHTA and FQGNSA. Libraries of naive CD8 T cells were built from approximately 20,000 to 1,000,000 sorted cells, with 10%, 30% or 50% of the purified RNA used. On a BD FACSAria II, naive CD8 T cells were FACS-sorted as CD8+CD4-CCR7+CD45RA+ and collected into RLT Plus buffer. To test detection sensitivity, Jurkat RNA equivalent to roughly eleven TCR copies was spiked into samples of about 19,000-1,000,000 naive CD8 T cells. CD8 T cells were enriched using RosetteSep CD8+ T Cell Enrichment Cocktail and Ficoll-Paque, and the enriched cells then underwent ACK red cell lysis.

Preparation of the library involved PCR. Instrument used: NextSeq 500. Bulk TCR libraries were made following a previously described method, with the TCR primers given in Table S5. Total RNA was purified with the Qiagen AllPrep DNA/RNA kit. Before analysis, reads from multiple sequencing runs of the same library were pooled. The study's own analysis went as follows. Reads were retained only if an exact TCR constant sequence was present, and the retained reads were trimmed to 150 nt and grouped according to their 12-nt molecular barcodes. Reads within each barcode group were sub-clustered using a 15% Levenshtein threshold, and quality-weighted consensus sequences were constructed for each RNA molecule. Non-functional sequences were discarded, and so were lower-count sequences lying one edit away from another sequence. On the basis of fitting two negative binomial distributions, barcode sub-clusters with fewer than 20% of the maximum read count were discarded. In-frame beta chains were kept once TCRdb had trimmed the public reads at Q25 with fastp and called clones with MiXCR. Under each unique CDR3 protein, matching rows form one entry showing the most common genes and DNA. What appears here as the V and J calls and clone size reflects TCRdb's work, not the paper's. Recorded for this sample are roughly 630,000 distinct CDR3 sequences; around 25% of them occurred a single time. Around 0.78% of the sample belongs to the ten largest clones.

This chain joins TRBV7-2 to TRBJ2-7, and TRBD2 may be the D gene, going by 7 matching bases. Sequenced material: naive CD8+ T cells from blood, with Jurkat cell RNA spiked in. Reading the label with the study, this specimen's cell subset or site is: FACS-sorted CD8+CD4-CCR7+CD45RA+ naive T cells. The TCR was taken from a human donor in good health. Some libraries in this study had Jurkat cell RNA spiked in. The DNA sequence is as follows: TGTGCCAGCAGCTGGGGGGGGCCGGGACACGAGCAGTACTTC. This is translated as CASSWGGPGHEQYF.